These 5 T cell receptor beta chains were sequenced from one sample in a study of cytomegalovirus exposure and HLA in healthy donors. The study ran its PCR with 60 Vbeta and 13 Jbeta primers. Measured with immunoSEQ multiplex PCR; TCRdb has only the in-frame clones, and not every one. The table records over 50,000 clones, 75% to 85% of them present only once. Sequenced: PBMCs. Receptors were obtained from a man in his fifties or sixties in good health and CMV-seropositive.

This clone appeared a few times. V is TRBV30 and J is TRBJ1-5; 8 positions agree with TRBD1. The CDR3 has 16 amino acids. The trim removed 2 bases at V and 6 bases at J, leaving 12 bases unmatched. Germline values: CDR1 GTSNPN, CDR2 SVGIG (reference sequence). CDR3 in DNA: TGTGCCTGGAGTTTGAGGACAGGGCACCTTCCTCAGCCCCAGCATTTT. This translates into CAWSLRTGHLPQPQHF.

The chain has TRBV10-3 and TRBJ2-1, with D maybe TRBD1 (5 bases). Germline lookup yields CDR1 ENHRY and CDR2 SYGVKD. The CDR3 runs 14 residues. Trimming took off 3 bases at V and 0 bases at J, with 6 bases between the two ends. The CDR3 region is CAISETGSYNEQFF. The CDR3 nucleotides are TGTGCCATCAGTGAAACAGGCTCCTACAATGAGCAGTTCTTC.

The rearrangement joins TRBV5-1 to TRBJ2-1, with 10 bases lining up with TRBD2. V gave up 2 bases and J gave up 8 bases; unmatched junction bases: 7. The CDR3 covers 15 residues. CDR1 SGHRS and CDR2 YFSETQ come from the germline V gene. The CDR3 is CASSLLAGGRDEQFF. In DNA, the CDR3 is TGCGCCAGCAGCTTATTAGCGGGGGGTAGGGATGAGCAGTTCTTC.

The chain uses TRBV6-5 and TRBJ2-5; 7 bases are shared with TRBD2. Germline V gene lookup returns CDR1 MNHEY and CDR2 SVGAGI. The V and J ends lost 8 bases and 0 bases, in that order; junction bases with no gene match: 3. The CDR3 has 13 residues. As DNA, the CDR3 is TGTGCCAGCTCGCGGGGGTACCAAGAGACCCAGTACTTC. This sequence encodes CASSRGYQETQYF.

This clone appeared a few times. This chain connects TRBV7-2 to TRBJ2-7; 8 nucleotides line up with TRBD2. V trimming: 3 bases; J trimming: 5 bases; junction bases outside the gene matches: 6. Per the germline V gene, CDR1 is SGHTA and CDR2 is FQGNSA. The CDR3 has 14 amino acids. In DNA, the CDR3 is TGTGCCAGCAGCTTTCTTGGACTAGCTAACGAGCAGTACTTC. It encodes CASSFLGLANEQYF.